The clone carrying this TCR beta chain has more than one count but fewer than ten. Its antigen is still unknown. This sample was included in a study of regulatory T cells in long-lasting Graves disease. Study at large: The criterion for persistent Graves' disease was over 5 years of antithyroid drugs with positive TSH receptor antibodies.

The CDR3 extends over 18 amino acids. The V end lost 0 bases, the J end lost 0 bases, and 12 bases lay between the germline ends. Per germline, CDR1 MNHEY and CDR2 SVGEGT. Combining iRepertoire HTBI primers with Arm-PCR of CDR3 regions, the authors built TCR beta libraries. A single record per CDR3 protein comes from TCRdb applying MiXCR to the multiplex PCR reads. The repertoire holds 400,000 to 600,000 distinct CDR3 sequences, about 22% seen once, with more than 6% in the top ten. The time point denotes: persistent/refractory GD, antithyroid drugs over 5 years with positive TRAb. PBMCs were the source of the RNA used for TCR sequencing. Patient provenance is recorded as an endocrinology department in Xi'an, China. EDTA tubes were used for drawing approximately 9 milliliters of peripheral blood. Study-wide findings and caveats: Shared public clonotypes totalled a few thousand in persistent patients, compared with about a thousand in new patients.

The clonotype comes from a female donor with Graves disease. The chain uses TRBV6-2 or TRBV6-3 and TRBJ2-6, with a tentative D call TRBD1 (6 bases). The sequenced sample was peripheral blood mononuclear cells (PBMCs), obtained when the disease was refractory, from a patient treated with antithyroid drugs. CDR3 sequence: CASSYSVGGSSGANVLTF. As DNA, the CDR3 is TGTGCCAGCAGTTACTCCGTAGGGGGTAGCTCTGGGGCCAACGTCCTGACTTTC.